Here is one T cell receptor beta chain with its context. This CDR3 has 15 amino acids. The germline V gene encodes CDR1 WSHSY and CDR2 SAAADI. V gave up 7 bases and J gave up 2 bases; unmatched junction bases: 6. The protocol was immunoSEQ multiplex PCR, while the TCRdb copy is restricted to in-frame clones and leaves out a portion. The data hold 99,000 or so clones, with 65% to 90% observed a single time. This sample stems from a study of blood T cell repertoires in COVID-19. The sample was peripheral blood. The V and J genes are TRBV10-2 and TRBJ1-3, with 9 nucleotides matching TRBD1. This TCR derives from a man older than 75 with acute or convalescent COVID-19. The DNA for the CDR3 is TGCGCCAGCAAGGCCGGGACAGGGCCTGGAAACACCATATATTTT. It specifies CASKAGTGPGNTIYF.